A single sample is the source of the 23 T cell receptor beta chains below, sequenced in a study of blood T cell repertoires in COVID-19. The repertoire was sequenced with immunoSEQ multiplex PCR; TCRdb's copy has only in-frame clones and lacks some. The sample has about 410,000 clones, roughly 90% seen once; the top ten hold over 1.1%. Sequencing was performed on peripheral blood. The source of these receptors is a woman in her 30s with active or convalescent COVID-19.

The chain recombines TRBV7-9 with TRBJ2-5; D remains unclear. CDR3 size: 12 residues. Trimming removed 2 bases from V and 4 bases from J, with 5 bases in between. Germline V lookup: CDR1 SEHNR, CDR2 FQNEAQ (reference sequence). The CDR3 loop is CASSLIAETQYF. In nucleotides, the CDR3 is TGTGCCAGCAGCTTAATAGCAGAGACCCAGTACTTC.

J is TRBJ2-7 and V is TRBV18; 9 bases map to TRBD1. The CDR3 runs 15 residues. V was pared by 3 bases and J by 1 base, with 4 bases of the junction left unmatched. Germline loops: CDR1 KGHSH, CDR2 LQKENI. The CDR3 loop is CASSPGTGSSYEQYF. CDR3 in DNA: TGTGCCAGCTCACCGGGGACAGGGTCTTCCTACGAGCAGTACTTC. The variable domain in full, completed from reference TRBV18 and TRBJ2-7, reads NAGVMQNPRHLVRRRGQEARLRCSPMKGHSHVYWYRQLPEEGLKFMVYLQKENIIDESGMPKERFSAEFPKEGPSILRIQQVVRGDSAAYFCASSPGTGSSYEQYFGPGTRLTVT.

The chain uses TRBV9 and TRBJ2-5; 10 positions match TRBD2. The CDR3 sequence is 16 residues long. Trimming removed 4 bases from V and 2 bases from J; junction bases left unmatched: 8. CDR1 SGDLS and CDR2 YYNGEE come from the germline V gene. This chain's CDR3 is CASSTSGGAWQETQYF. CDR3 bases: TGTGCCAGCAGCACCAGCGGGGGGGCTTGGCAAGAGACCCAGTACTTC. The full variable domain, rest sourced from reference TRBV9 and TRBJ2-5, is DSGVTQTPKHLITATGQRVTLRCSPRSGDLSVYWYQQSLDQGLQFLIQYYNGEERAKGNILERFSAQQFPDLHSELNLSSLELGDSALYFCASSTSGGAWQETQYFGPGTRLLVL.

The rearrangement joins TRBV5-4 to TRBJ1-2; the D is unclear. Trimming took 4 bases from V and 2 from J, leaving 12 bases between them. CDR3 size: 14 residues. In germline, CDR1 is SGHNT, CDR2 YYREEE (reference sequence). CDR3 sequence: CASSPPRGNYGYTF. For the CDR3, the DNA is TGTGCCAGCAGCCCGCCCCGAGGGAACTATGGCTACACCTTC. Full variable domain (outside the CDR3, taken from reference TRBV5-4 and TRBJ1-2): ETGVTQSPTHLIKTRGQQVTLRCSSQSGHNTVSWYQQALGQGPQFIFQYYREEENGRGNFPPRFSGLQFPNYSSELNVNALELDDSALYLCASSPPRGNYGYTFGSGTRLTVV.

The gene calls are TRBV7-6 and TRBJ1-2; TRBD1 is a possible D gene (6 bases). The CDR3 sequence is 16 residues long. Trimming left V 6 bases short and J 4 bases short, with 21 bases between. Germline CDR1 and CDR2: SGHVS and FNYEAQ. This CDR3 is CASSLRGGVGTYGYTF. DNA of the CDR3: TGTGCCAGCAGTTTAAGGGGGGGTGTTGGGACCTATGGCTACACCTTC.

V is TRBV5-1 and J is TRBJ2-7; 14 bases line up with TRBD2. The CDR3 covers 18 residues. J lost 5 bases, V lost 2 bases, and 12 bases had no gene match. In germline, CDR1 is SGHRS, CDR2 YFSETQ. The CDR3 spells CASSLPPGTSGRSHEQYF. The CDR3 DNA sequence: TGCGCCAGCAGCTTACCCCCAGGGACTAGCGGGAGATCCCACGAGCAGTACTTC.

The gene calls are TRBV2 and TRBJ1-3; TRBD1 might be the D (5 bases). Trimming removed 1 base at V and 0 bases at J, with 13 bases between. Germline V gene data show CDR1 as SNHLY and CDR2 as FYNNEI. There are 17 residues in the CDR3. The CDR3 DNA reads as TGTGCCAGCAGTGAAGGAGGCGGGGCCCACTCTGGAAACACCATATATTTT. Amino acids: CASSEGGGAHSGNTIYF.

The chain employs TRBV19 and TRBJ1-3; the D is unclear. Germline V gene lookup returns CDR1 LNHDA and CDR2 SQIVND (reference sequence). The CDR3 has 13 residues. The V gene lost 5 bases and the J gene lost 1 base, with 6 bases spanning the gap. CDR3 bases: TGTGCCAGTAGTGAGACATCTGGAAACACCATATATTTT. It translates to CASSETSGNTIYF.

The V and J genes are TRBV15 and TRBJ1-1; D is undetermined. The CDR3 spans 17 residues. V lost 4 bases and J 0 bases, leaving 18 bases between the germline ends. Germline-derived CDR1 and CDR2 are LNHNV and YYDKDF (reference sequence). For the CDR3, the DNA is TGTGCCACCAGCACGAGCGGAACTTACCCTTTGAACACTGAAGCTTTCTTT. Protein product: CATSTSGTYPLNTEAFF.

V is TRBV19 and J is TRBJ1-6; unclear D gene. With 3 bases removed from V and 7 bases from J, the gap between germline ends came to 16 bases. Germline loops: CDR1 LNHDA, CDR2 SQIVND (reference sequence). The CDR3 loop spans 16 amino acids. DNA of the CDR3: TGTGCCAGTAGTATTAAAACCTATGGGAGGAATTCACCCCTCCACTTT. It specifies CASSIKTYGRNSPLHF. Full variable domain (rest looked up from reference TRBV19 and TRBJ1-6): DGGITQSPKYLFRKEGQNVTLSCEQNLNHDAMYWYRQDPGQGLRLIYYSQIVNDFQKGDIAEGYSVSREKKESFPLTVTSAQKNPTAFYLCASSIKTYGRNSPLHFGNGTRLTVT.

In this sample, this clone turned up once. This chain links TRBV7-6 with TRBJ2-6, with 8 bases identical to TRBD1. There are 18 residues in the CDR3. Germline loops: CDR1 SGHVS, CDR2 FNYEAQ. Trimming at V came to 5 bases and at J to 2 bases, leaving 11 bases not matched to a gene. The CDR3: CASSQRQGSQPGANVLTF. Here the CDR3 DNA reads TGTGCCAGCAGCCAGAGACAGGGGTCACAACCTGGGGCCAACGTCCTGACTTTC.

CDR3 protein: CASRNRRTTNEKLFF. DNA of the CDR3: TGTGCCAGCAGAAACAGGCGAACAACTAATGAAAAACTGTTTTTT. The V call is TRBV6-5, the J call TRBJ1-4; maybe TRBD1 (5 bases). The V gene lost 6 bases and the J gene lost 0 bases, with 11 bases spanning the gap. The CDR3 length is 15 residues. Germline assignment: CDR1 MNHEY and CDR2 SVGAGI.

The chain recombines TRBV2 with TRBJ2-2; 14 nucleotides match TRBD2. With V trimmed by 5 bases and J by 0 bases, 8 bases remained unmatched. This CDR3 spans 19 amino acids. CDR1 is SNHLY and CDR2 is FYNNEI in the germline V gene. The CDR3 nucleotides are TGTGCCAGCAGTTCCCCGGGACTAGCGGGAGTTACGAACACCGGGGAGCTGTTTTTT. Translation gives CASSSPGLAGVTNTGELFF.

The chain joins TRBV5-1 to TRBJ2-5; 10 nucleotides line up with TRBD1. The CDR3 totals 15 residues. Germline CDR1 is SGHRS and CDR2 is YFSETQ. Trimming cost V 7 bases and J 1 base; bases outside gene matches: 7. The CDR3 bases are TGCGCCAGCGGAGGGACAGGGGCCCTCCAAGAGACCCAGTACTTC. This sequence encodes CASGGTGALQETQYF.

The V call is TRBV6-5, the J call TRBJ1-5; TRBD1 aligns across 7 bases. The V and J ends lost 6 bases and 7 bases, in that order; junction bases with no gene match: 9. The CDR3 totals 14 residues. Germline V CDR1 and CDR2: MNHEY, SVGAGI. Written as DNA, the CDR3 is TGTGCCAGCAGCTGGGCACAGGGGCCCCAGCCCCAGCATTTT. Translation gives CASSWAQGPQPQHF.

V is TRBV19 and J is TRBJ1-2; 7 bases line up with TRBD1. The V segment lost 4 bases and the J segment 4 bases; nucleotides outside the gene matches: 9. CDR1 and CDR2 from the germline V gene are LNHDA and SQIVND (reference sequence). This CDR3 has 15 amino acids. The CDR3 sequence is CASSRTGTAGYGYTF. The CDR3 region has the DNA TGTGCCAGTAGTAGGACAGGCACAGCTGGCTATGGCTACACCTTC.

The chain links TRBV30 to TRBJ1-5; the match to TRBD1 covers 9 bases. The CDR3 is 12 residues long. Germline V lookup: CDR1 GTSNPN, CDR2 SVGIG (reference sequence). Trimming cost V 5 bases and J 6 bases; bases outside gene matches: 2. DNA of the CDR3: TGTGCCTGGGGACAGGGGTGTCAGCCCCAGCATTTT. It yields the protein CAWGQGCQPQHF. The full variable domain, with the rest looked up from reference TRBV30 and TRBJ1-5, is SQTIHQWPATLVQPVGSPLSLECTVEGTSNPNLYWYRQAAGRGLQLLFYSVGIGQISSEVPQNLSASRPQDRQFILSSKKLLLSDSGFYLCAWGQGCQPQHFGDGTRLSIL.

The CDR3 DNA sequence: TGTGCCAGCAGTTTAGAGTACGTTTTGGGCAATCAGCCCCAGCATTTT. Residues: CASSLEYVLGNQPQHF. The rearrangement joins TRBV27 to TRBJ1-5; no clear D gene. V was cut by 2 bases and J by 2 bases, with 13 bases left in between. The CDR3 has 16 amino acids. Germline CDR1 MNHEY, CDR2 SMNVEV (reference sequence).

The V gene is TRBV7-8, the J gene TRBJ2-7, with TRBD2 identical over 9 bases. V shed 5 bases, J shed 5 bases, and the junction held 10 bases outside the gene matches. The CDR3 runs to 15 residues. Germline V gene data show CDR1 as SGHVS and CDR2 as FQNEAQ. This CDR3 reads CASSPDGTSSHEQYF. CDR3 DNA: TGTGCCAGCAGCCCAGATGGGACTAGCAGCCACGAGCAGTACTTC.

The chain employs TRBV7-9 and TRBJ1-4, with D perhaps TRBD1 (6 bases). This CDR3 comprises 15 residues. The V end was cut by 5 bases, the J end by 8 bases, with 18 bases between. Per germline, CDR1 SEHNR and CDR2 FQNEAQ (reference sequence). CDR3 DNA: TGTGCCAGCAGCGAACTACAGGGAGGGCAGGAAAAACTGTTTTTT. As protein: CASSELQGGQEKLFF.

The CDR3 region has the DNA TGCAGTGCTAGGGATGAGGACACCTTC. Translating gives CSARDEDTF. The V call is TRBV20-1, the J call TRBJ1-2, with D unresolved. The CDR3 totals 9 residues. Germline V gives CDR1 DFQATT, CDR2 SNEGSKA (reference sequence). V was pared by 3 bases and J by 12 bases, with 8 bases between.

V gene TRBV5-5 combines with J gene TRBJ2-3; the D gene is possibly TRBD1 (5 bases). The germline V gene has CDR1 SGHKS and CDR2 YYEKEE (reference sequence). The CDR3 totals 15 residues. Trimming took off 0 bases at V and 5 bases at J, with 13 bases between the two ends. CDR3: CASSLASGFVDTQYF. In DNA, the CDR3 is TGTGCCAGCAGCTTGGCCTCAGGGTTCGTAGATACGCAGTATTTT.

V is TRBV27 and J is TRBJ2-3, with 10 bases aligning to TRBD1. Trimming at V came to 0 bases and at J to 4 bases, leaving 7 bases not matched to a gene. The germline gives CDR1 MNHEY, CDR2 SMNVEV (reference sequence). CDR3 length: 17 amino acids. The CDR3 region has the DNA TGTGCCAGCAGTTTATCGGCCGGGACAGGGGACGCAGATACGCAGTATTTT. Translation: CASSLSAGTGDADTQYF.